Reported below is one TCR beta chain. Its matching antigen is unknown. The data are from a study of memory B cells and T cells in multiple sclerosis. Notes on the study in general: Shared clonotype counts depended on differing compartment clone-set sizes and were normalized.

Some clones are missing from TCRdb's copy, which holds only in-frame ones; the method was immunoSEQ multiplex PCR. Of about 32,000 clones detected, about 84% appear once; the ten largest clones hold roughly 2.5%. Separate sequencing covered autoproliferating (CFSE-dim) and non-proliferating (CFSE-high) T cells from stimulus-free culture. Pooled replicate wells came from approximately 51 million CFSE-labeled PBMCs cultured about seven days without stimulus. CFSE at 0.5 uM labeled the PBMCs, which were then cultured unstimulated. The sequence was obtained from a human donor with multiple sclerosis. The material sequenced was PBMCs from blood kept in culture.

The CDR3 DNA reads TGTGCCAGCAGCGTCCGTACATCGGGAGATGAGCAGTTCTTC. Encoded protein: CASSVRTSGDEQFF. This sequence joins TRBV2 and TRBJ2-1; possible D gene TRBD2, 6 bases. CDR1 and CDR2 from the germline V gene are SNHLY and FYNNEI. The length of the CDR3 is 14 residues. V lost 6 bases and J 8 bases, leaving 17 bases between the germline ends.